The 10 T cell receptor beta chains reported below all come from one sample, sequenced in a study of blood T cell repertoires in COVID-19. Profiling relied on immunoSEQ multiplex PCR, and the TCRdb table lists in-frame clones only, not all of them. This sample yields 120,000 or so clones, of which roughly 90% are seen a single time; 7.5% to 8% belongs to the top ten. The source material was peripheral blood. These receptor sequences come from a man over 45 with acute or convalescent COVID-19.

This chain connects TRBV19 to TRBJ2-4; 9 bases fit TRBD1. In germline, CDR1 is LNHDA, CDR2 SQIVND (reference sequence). CDR3 size: 13 residues. The V and J ends lost 4 bases and 7 bases, in that order; junction bases with no gene match: 2. CDR3 protein: CASSRGQGNIQYF. The CDR3 bases are TGTGCCAGTAGTAGAGGACAGGGGAACATTCAGTACTTC.

The rearrangement links TRBV29-1 to TRBJ1-1, with D perhaps TRBD1 (5 bases). V was cut by 4 bases and J by 1 base, with 13 bases left in between. CDR3 length: 14 residues. From germline, CDR1 is SQVTM and CDR2 ANQGSEA. The CDR3 is CSVGRGGENTEAFF. In nucleotides, the CDR3 is TGCAGCGTTGGGAGAGGAGGGGAGAACACTGAAGCTTTCTTT.

V gene TRBV5-4 combines with J gene TRBJ2-1; TRBD2 matches at 13 bases. Germline CDR1 SGHNT, CDR2 YYREEE (reference sequence). The ends lost 4 bases at V and 13 bases at J; junction bases unmatched: 5. The CDR3 runs 13 residues. This CDR3 reads CASSGGTSGNQFF. The CDR3 bases are TGTGCCAGCAGCGGGGGGACTAGCGGGAACCAGTTCTTC.

The gene calls are TRBV6-2 or TRBV6-3 and TRBJ2-7, with 10 bases that match TRBD2. The CDR3 contains 15 residues. The trim removed 2 bases at V and 1 base at J, leaving 2 bases unmatched. Germline V CDR1 and CDR2: MNHEY, SVGEGT. DNA for the CDR3: TGTGCCAGCAGTTACACTAGCGGGAAGTCCTACGAGCAGTACTTC. Translated, it gives CASSYTSGKSYEQYF.

The rearrangement joins TRBV10-3 to TRBJ2-3; 12 nucleotides line up with TRBD1. The CDR3 spans 17 residues. The ends lost 2 bases at V and 1 base at J; junction bases unmatched: 4. Germline CDR1 ENHRY, CDR2 SYGVKD. The chain's CDR3 is CAISEGDRGPGTDTQYF. Written as DNA, the CDR3 is TGTGCCATCAGTGAGGGGGACAGGGGGCCTGGCACAGATACGCAGTATTTT.

This chain uses TRBV27 with TRBJ1-3, with 9 bases matching TRBD1. Germline values: CDR1 MNHEY, CDR2 SMNVEV (reference sequence). V was pared by 6 bases and J by 3 bases, with 3 bases of the junction left unmatched. The CDR3 has 14 amino acids. CDR3 region: CASRWDRDGNTIYF. DNA for the CDR3: TGTGCCAGCAGGTGGGACAGGGATGGAAACACCATATATTTT.

The chain is built from TRBV30 and TRBJ1-2; 8 bases line up with TRBD1. Looked up from germline, CDR1 is GTSNPN and CDR2 is SVGIG (reference sequence). The CDR3 is 13 amino acids. Trimming removed 1 base from V and 5 bases from J; junction bases left unmatched: 3. CDR3 region: CAWSDGTGYGYTF. CDR3 sequence (DNA): TGTGCCTGGAGTGATGGGACAGGTTATGGCTACACCTTC.

V is TRBV7-8 and J is TRBJ2-2, with a tentative D call TRBD1 (6 bases). The CDR3 spans 16 residues. Germline V gene sequence: CDR1 SGHVS, CDR2 FQNEAQ. Between the trimmed V and J ends, which lost 1 base and 0 bases, there was a span of 9 bases. CDR3 sequence reads: CASSLVGGPNTGELFF. For the CDR3, the DNA is TGTGCCAGCAGCTTAGTTGGGGGCCCGAACACCGGGGAGCTGTTTTTT.

The chain uses TRBV5-1 and TRBJ2-7, with TRBD1 matching 7 bases. The V gene's germline CDR1 is SGHRS and CDR2 YFSETQ. The V and J ends lost 0 bases and 0 bases, in that order; junction bases with no gene match: 6. The CDR3 contains 16 residues. CDR3 in DNA: TGCGCCAGCAGCTTGGACCGGGCAGGGGGCTCCTACGAGCAGTACTTC. The encoded protein is CASSLDRAGGSYEQYF.

This chain joins TRBV9 and TRBJ2-1, with 7 bases identical to TRBD2. Per the germline V gene, CDR1 is SGDLS and CDR2 is YYNGEE. The CDR3 has 16 residues. Trimming at V came to 0 bases and at J to 7 bases, leaving 10 bases not matched to a gene. The CDR3 sequence: CASSVALGSGGNEQFF. CDR3 sequence (DNA): TGTGCCAGCAGCGTAGCACTGGGGTCGGGGGGAAATGAGCAGTTCTTC.